Following are 4 T cell receptor beta chains from one sample sequenced in a study of a mutant IDH1 vaccine in newly diagnosed glioma. Time point: week 5, during vaccination. The content of each vaccine dose was 300 ug of mutant IDH1 20-mer peptide, and topical imiquimod accompanied it. The table came from immunoSEQ multiplex PCR; TCRdb's copy has only in-frame clones and leaves some out. This table has tens of thousands of clones, around 82% appearing once. No cognate antigen is known for these TCRs. This material consisted of PBMCs, taken from a glioma patient whose treatment included an IDH1 peptide vaccine. These receptors all come from a young woman with glioma. Some clones in this sample may be carry-over from other donors' samples.

This clone was seen only a few times. V usage is TRBV27 and J usage is TRBJ1-5, with D unclear. This CDR3 contains 14 residues. Germline V gene sequence: CDR1 MNHEY, CDR2 SMNVEV (reference sequence). The V gene lost 6 bases and the J gene lost 2 bases, with 11 bases spanning the gap. In DNA, the CDR3 is TGTGCCAGCAGGGCCGGAGTGGGCAATCAGCCCCAGCATTTT. The encoded protein is CASRAGVGNQPQHF.

The chain recombines TRBV5-6 with TRBJ1-1; D might be TRBD1 (5 bases). V lost 0 bases, J lost 2 bases, and 14 bases lay in between. Per germline, CDR1 SGHDT and CDR2 YYEEEE. The CDR3 length is 16 residues. Here the CDR3 reads CASSLGYGRGNTEAFF. CDR3 coding DNA: TGTGCCAGCAGCTTGGGGTATGGTAGGGGCAACACTGAAGCTTTCTTT. Full variable domain (outside the CDR3, taken from reference TRBV5-6 and TRBJ1-1): DAGVTQSPTHLIKTRGQQVTLRCSPKSGHDTVSWYQQALGQGPQFIFQYYEEEERQRGNFPDRFSGHQFPNYSSELNVNALLLGDSALYLCASSLGYGRGNTEAFFGQGTRLTVV.

The J gene is TRBJ1-1, the V gene TRBV5-4; D remains ambiguous. The germline V gene encodes CDR1 SGHNT and CDR2 YYREEE (reference sequence). The CDR3 has 13 amino acids. V was shortened by 4 bases and J by 5 bases, with 12 bases between the two germline ends. The CDR3 reads CASSPEFRTEAFF. For the CDR3, the DNA is TGTGCCAGCAGCCCGGAATTTAGGACTGAAGCTTTCTTT.

This sequence joins TRBV5-1 and TRBJ2-5, with TRBD1 matching over 11 bases. From germline, CDR1 is SGHRS and CDR2 YFSETQ. The CDR3 has 16 residues. Trimming cost V 4 bases and J 4 bases; bases outside gene matches: 9. In DNA, the CDR3 is TGCGCCAGCAGCCGGACAGGGGGCAGTCTCCCAGAGACCCAGTACTTC. Protein sequence: CASSRTGGSLPETQYF. The full variable domain, completed using reference TRBV5-1 and TRBJ2-5, is KAGVTQTPRYLIKTRGQQVTLSCSPISGHRSVSWYQQTPGQGLQFLFEYFSETQRNKGNFPGRFSGRQFSNSRSEMNVSTLELGDSALYLCASSRTGGSLPETQYFGPGTRLLVL.